A single sample is the source of the 19 T cell receptor beta chains below, sequenced in a study of somatic mutations in cytotoxic T cells in rheumatoid arthritis. Assay used: immunoSEQ multiplex PCR; TCRdb lists only in-frame clones, some missing. Of thousands of clones in the sample, approximately 84% are singletons; the top ten hold around 41%. The sample taken for sequencing was CD8+ T cells sorted from blood. These receptors were obtained from an adult with rheumatoid arthritis.

The J gene is TRBJ1-5, the V gene TRBV5-8; tentatively, D is TRBD1 (6 bases). The CDR3 runs 14 residues. V lost 1 base and J 7 bases, leaving 12 bases between the germline ends. Germline CDR1 and CDR2: SGHTS and YDEGEE. CDR3 in amino acids: CASSLSPGGQPQHF. CDR3 in DNA: TGTGCCAGCAGCTTGTCCCCCGGGGGCCAGCCCCAGCATTTT.

V is TRBV4-3 and J is TRBJ1-5; no definite D call. Germline values: CDR1 LGHNA, CDR2 YSLEER. The CDR3 totals 12 residues. V was trimmed by 3 bases and J by 7 bases, leaving 7 bases between them. The CDR3 sequence is CASSHPGQPQHF. CDR3 sequence (DNA): TGCGCCAGCAGCCATCCCGGGCAGCCCCAGCATTTT.

This clone came up a few times. The gene calls are TRBV27 and TRBJ1-5; D may be TRBD1 (5 bases). This CDR3 has 14 residues. The V and J ends lost 4 bases and 0 bases respectively, with 7 bases between them. CDR1 is MNHEY, CDR2 SMNVEV, per germline (reference sequence). CDR3 bases: TGTGCCAGCAGTTCAGGGATTAGCAATCAGCCCCAGCATTTT. Translation: CASSSGISNQPQHF.

The chain employs TRBV4-1 and TRBJ1-2; D might be TRBD1 (6 bases). This CDR3 contains 16 residues. V was pared by 0 bases and J by 3 bases, with 14 bases between. The germline V gene has CDR1 MGHRA and CDR2 YSYEKL. The DNA of the CDR3 is TGCGCCAGCAGCCAAGATTTGGGGGGGCCTGACTATGGCTACACCTTC. This translates into CASSQDLGGPDYGYTF.

This chain joins TRBV9 and TRBJ2-1; the match to TRBD1 covers 9 bases. CDR3 size: 16 residues. The germline gives CDR1 SGDLS, CDR2 YYNGEE. J gave up 3 bases and V 2 bases, and 6 bases lay outside the gene matches. CDR3 nucleotides: TGTGCCAGCAGCGTGACCGGGACAGGGTACTACAATGAGCAGTTCTTC. It encodes CASSVTGTGYYNEQFF. Supplemented by reference TRBV9 and TRBJ2-1, the full variable domain reads DSGVTQTPKHLITATGQRVTLRCSPRSGDLSVYWYQQSLDQGLQFLIQYYNGEERAKGNILERFSAQQFPDLHSELNLSSLELGDSALYFCASSVTGTGYYNEQFFGPGTRLTVL.

The gene calls are TRBV9 and TRBJ2-3, with a tentative D call TRBD1 (6 bases). Trimming removed 3 bases at V and 4 bases at J, with 9 bases between. CDR3 length equals 13 residues. The V gene's germline CDR1 is SGDLS and CDR2 YYNGEE. CDR3 in amino acids: CASSGSGADTQYF. The CDR3 region has the DNA TGTGCCAGCAGCGGGTCAGGGGCAGATACGCAGTATTTT.

This chain joins TRBV5-1 and TRBJ2-4, with 7 nucleotides matching TRBD1. J gave up 4 bases and V 4 bases, and 5 bases lay outside the gene matches. From germline, CDR1 is SGHRS and CDR2 YFSETQ. This CDR3 contains 14 residues. The CDR3 DNA reads as TGCGCCAGCAGCCCCTCCAGGGGGAAAAACATTCAGTACTTC. Its protein product is CASSPSRGKNIQYF.

The chain links TRBV19 to TRBJ1-5; TRBD1 aligns across 8 bases. Germline trimming cut 4 bases from V and 4 bases from J; bases unmatched to any gene: 9. Germline V gene data show CDR1 as LNHDA and CDR2 as SQIVND (reference sequence). The CDR3 has 16 amino acids. CDR3 sequence reads: CASSTRQGPSNQPQHF. DNA for the CDR3: TGTGCCAGTAGTACCAGACAGGGGCCTTCGAATCAGCCCCAGCATTTT.

This sequence joins TRBV10-2 and TRBJ1-4, with D possibly being TRBD1 (6 bases). Germline V lookup: CDR1 WSHSY, CDR2 SAAADI. The CDR3 spans 14 residues. V lost 10 bases and J 7 bases, leaving 19 bases between the germline ends. The CDR3, as DNA: TGCGCCACAAGAAACACAGGGCTCGGTGAAAAACTGTTTTTT. Translated: CATRNTGLGEKLFF.

The V call is TRBV6-5, the J call TRBJ1-2, with a possible D match to TRBD1 (5 bases). The CDR3 extends over 15 amino acids. Germline CDR1 and CDR2: MNHEY and SVGAGI. V lost 0 bases and J lost 1, with 9 bases in between. CDR3 nucleotides: TGTGCCAGCAGTTACTCAGGGGTCGGTAACTATGGCTACACCTTC. As protein: CASSYSGVGNYGYTF.

V gene TRBV5-6 combines with J gene TRBJ2-5; 9 nucleotides line up with TRBD1. In germline, CDR1 is SGHDT, CDR2 YYEEEE. Losses at the gene ends were 2 bases for V and 5 bases for J; bases not matched to a gene: 10. This CDR3 is built from 16 residues. The CDR3 loop is CASSFLGQGHLETQYF. The CDR3 DNA is TGTGCCAGCAGCTTTTTGGGACAGGGCCATTTGGAGACCCAGTACTTC.

The chain uses TRBV9 and TRBJ2-2, with a possible D match to TRBD2 (6 bases). The CDR3 loop spans 16 amino acids. The V and J ends lost 3 bases and 0 bases respectively, with 12 bases between them. The germline CDR1 and CDR2 sequences are SGDLS and YYNGEE. CDR3 DNA: TGTGCCAGCAGCGCCCCGGAGGGTACGAACACCGGGGAGCTGTTTTTT. Translation gives CASSAPEGTNTGELFF.

This sequence joins TRBV19 and TRBJ1-2; 9 bases line up with TRBD1. The CDR3 totals 14 residues. CDR1 LNHDA and CDR2 SQIVND come from the germline V gene (reference sequence). With V trimmed by 5 bases and J by 4 bases, 5 bases remained unmatched. CDR3 bases: TGTGCCAGTAGTCCGGGACAGGGCGGCTATGGCTACACCTTC. This translates into CASSPGQGGYGYTF.

The chain uses TRBV7-9 and TRBJ2-5; D gene uncertain. The germline V gene has CDR1 SEHNR and CDR2 FQNEAQ (reference sequence). CDR3 length equals 13 residues. Trimming took off 5 bases at V and 9 bases at J, with 16 bases between the two ends. CDR3 region: CASSPAPAGAQYF. Here the CDR3 DNA reads TGTGCCAGCAGCCCCGCCCCCGCTGGGGCCCAGTACTTC. The variable domain in full, with the rest retrieved from reference TRBV7-9 and TRBJ2-5, is DTGVSQNPRHKITKRGQNVTFRCDPISEHNRLYWYRQTLGQGPEFLTYFQNEAQLEKSRLLSDRFSAERPKGSFSTLEIQRTEQGDSAMYLCASSPAPAGAQYFGPGTRLLVL.

The rearrangement links TRBV4-3 to TRBJ2-2; weak D call: TRBD1 (6 bases). V lost 4 bases, J lost 8 bases, and 11 bases lay in between. This CDR3 contains 13 residues. The germline gives CDR1 LGHNA, CDR2 YSLEER. The CDR3 DNA reads TGCGCCAGCAGCCTGACAGGTGGGGGGGAGCTGTTTTTT. This translates into CASSLTGGGELFF.

This chain links TRBV14 with TRBJ1-1; possible D gene TRBD1, 6 bases. Per the germline V gene, CDR1 is SGHDN and CDR2 is FVKESK. CDR3 size: 13 residues. V was shortened by 7 bases and J by 1 base, with 10 bases between the two germline ends. Here the CDR3 reads CASNPTGNTEAFF. CDR3 nucleotide sequence: TGTGCCAGCAACCCGACAGGGAACACTGAAGCTTTCTTT.

The rearrangement links TRBV27 to TRBJ2-7; the D call may be TRBD1 or TRBD2 (7 bases each). The V gene's germline CDR1 is MNHEY and CDR2 SMNVEV (reference sequence). V shed 4 bases and J shed 3 bases, with 10 bases lying between them. This CDR3 has 13 residues. CDR3 sequence reads: CASSSRGGYEQYF. As DNA, the CDR3 is TGTGCCAGCAGTTCCAGGGGGGGCTACGAGCAGTACTTC.

This sequence joins TRBV6-1 and TRBJ2-1; D ambiguous. V was trimmed by 4 bases and J by 7 bases, leaving 14 bases between them. This CDR3 is 14 amino acids long. The germline V gene encodes CDR1 MNHNS and CDR2 SASEGT. CDR3: CASSALFYSNEQFF. The CDR3 nucleotides read TGTGCCAGCAGTGCCCTCTTCTATAGTAATGAGCAGTTCTTC.

This chain uses TRBV25-1 with TRBJ1-2; possibly TRBD1 for D (5 bases). The CDR3 sequence is 13 residues long. The germline V gene encodes CDR1 MGHDK and CDR2 SYGVNS. Between the trimmed V and J ends, which lost 3 bases and 4 bases, there was a span of 9 bases. The CDR3 loop reads CASSDERGYGYTF. The CDR3 DNA is TGTGCCAGCAGTGATGAAAGGGGCTATGGCTACACCTTC.